These 2 T cell receptor beta chains share one sample of origin, sequenced in a study of cytomegalovirus exposure and HLA in healthy donors. Here immunoSEQ multiplex PCR was the method, and the copy in TCRdb shows in-frame clones only, minus some. The data contain 55,000 to 75,000 clones, 94% of them singletons. Sequencing was done on a sample of PBMCs. These receptors all come from a man between 18 and 35 years old in good health and CMV-seropositive.

The rearrangement uses TRBV7-3 and TRBJ2-3, with 8 bases identical to TRBD2. This CDR3 has 14 residues. Germline CDR1 is SGHTA and CDR2 is FQGTGA. J gave up 4 bases and V 5 bases, and 5 bases lay outside the gene matches. CDR3 region: CASSPGGPPDTQYF. The CDR3 region has the DNA TGTGCCAGCAGCCCGGGGGGGCCCCCAGATACGCAGTATTTT.

This chain joins TRBV6-1 and TRBJ1-4; 10 positions match TRBD1. V lost 8 bases to trimming and J lost 6 bases; unmatched junction nucleotides: 3. The CDR3 runs to 13 residues. Germline CDR1 is MNHNS and CDR2 is SASEGT. In DNA, the CDR3 is TGTGCCAGCGGTGGGACAGGGGATGAAAAACTGTTTTTT. Encoded protein: CASGGTGDEKLFF.